The sample holds many counts of the clone carrying this T cell receptor beta chain. Its antigen remains unknown. The study enrolled patients aged 18 to 65 with newly diagnosed hyperthyroidism of under 2 months' duration. Ahead of any ophthalmopathy symptoms, the blood sample was obtained at the first diagnosis of hyperthyroidism. This sample was included in a study of T cells in Graves' hyperthyroidism and ophthalmopathy. Regarding the study as a whole: Model-based prediction identified ophthalmopathy a median around seven months prior to its onset.

RNA transcripts served as the template for amplifying TCR beta CDR3 regions. The HTBI primer set drove a first-round RT-PCR of the TCR CDR3. TCRdb fed the multiplex PCR reads into MiXCR, producing one record per CDR3 protein. The data hold 300,000 to 450,000 distinct CDR3 sequences, with approximately 15% observed a single time. The CDR3 has 13 residues. CDR1 is SGHAT and CDR2 is FQNNGV in the germline V gene. V dropped 4 bases and J dropped 2; count of bases not matched to a gene: 2. The origin of this receptor is a young woman with Graves' hyperthyroidism that later progressed to Graves' ophthalmopathy. The chain links TRBV11-2 to TRBJ2-7; 7 bases are shared with TRBD1. Sequencing used blood. CDR3 nucleotides: TGTGCCAGCAGCTCTACAGGGGCCTACGAGCAGTACTTC. Its protein product is CASSSTGAYEQYF.